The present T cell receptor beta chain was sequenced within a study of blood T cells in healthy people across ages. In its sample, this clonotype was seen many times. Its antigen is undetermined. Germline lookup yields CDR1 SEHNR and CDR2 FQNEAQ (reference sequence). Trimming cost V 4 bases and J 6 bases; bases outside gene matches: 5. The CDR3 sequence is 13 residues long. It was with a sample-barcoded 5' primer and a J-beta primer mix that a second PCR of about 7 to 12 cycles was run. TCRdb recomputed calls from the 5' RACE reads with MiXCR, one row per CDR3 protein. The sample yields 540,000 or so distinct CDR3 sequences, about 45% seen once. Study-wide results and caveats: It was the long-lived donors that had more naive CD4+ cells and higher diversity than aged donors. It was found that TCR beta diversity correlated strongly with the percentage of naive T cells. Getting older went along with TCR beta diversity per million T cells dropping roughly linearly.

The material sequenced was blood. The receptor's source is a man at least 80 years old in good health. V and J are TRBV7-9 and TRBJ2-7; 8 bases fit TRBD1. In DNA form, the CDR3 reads TGTGCCAGCAGCTCCTCAGGGGGCGGCGAGCAGTACTTC. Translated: CASSSSGGGEQYF.